The present entry profiles one TCR beta chain with its context. What it binds is unknown. The conserved closing phenylalanine or tryptophan is absent in this CDR3, likely reflecting a read error. These data come from a study of molecular identifiers for immune sequencing clone quantification. TCRdb called the PCR reads again in MiXCR, with one record for every CDR3 protein. The sample has under 600,000 distinct CDR3 sequences; 25% are singletons. Germline CDR1 reads GTSNPN; CDR2 reads SVGIG (reference sequence). Trimming removed 1 base at V and 3 bases at J, with 7 bases between. The CDR3 covers 12 residues. Naive CD8 libraries were made from roughly 21,000 to 960,000 sorted cells, and they used 10%, 30% or 50% RNA. Study results and caveats: Identical barcode-sharing TCR molecules could lead to underestimated sizes for highly expanded clones. Clones above 20 RNA copies held over 97% of effector molecules, under 1% in naive cells.

This receptor was obtained from a human donor in good health. Some libraries in this study had Jurkat cell RNA spiked in. The sequencing input was naive CD8+ T cells from blood, with Jurkat cell RNA spiked in. Subset here: FACS-sorted CD8+CD4-CCR7+CD45RA+ naive T cells. The chain couples TRBV30 to TRBJ2-7; unclear D gene. CDR3 residues: CAWSGILYEQYS. In DNA, the CDR3 is TGTGCCTGGAGTGGGATTCTCTACGAGCAGTACTCC.